This T cell receptor beta chain comes out of a study of cytomegalovirus exposure and HLA in healthy donors. Study results and limitations: There were several of the most significant clusters that appeared linked to common viral pathogens in a later analysis. Per a prior analysis, the majority of TCR beta V segments were productive roughly 87% or roughly 30% of the time.

The germline V gene encodes CDR1 MNHNY and CDR2 SVGAGI (reference sequence). V shed 0 bases and J 6 bases; nucleotides not matched to a gene: 3. There are 14 residues in the CDR3. On this clone: Its antigen is unidentified.

Amplification used 60 Vbeta primers and 13 Jbeta primers. The authors' processing: In a later analysis, 80 million to 100 million unique TCR beta chains included roughly 11 million shared by two or more donors. The data were produced by immunoSEQ multiplex PCR, yet TCRdb's version contains in-frame clones alone and is incomplete. V, J and clone size are those of that table, while D and trimming were read from the DNA. The sample consists of roughly 190,000 clones, about 77% of them appearing once. V is TRBV6-6 and J is TRBJ2-7; 9 positions match TRBD1. Sequenced sample: PBMCs. The receptor comes from a young man in good health and CMV-seropositive. CDR3 amino acids: CASSYSDRGGEQYF. The CDR3 DNA sequence: TGTGCCAGCAGTTACTCTGACAGGGGGGGCGAGCAGTACTTC.